A selection of T cell receptor beta chains follows, all from one sample in a study of Ad26.COV2.S vaccination and SARS-CoV-2 variants. Repertoires were generated with immunoSEQ multiplex PCR, while TCRdb's copy carries only in-frame clones and drops some. The sample has roughly 450,000 clones, 90% seen once. The material was peripheral blood, obtained in a trial of Ad26.COV2.S vaccine versus placebo. These receptors all come from a person between 18 and 65 years old who received the Ad26.COV2.S COVID-19 vaccine or a placebo. Each CDR3 is given with its conserved first and last residue. A D gene is named only where the DNA matches it firmly. Not every row has a clone size; where given, it reads once, few, many or a size class.

clone_size: .; j_call: TRBJ1-1; d_call: .; v_call: TRBV30; cdr3_aa: CAWTSNRDTEAFF; cdr3_nt: TGTGCCTGGACCTCGAACCGGGACACTGAAGCTTTCTTT
clone_size: .; j_call: TRBJ1-2; d_call: TRBD1; v_call: TRBV30; cdr3_aa: CAWSATGADGYTF; cdr3_nt: TGTGCCTGGAGCGCGACAGGGGCGGATGGCTACACCTTC
clone_size: .; j_call: TRBJ2-1; d_call: .; v_call: TRBV5-4; cdr3_aa: CASSLRGAEQFF; cdr3_nt: TGTGCCAGCAGCTTGAGGGGGGCAGAGCAGTTCTTC
clone_size: .; j_call: TRBJ2-7; d_call: .; v_call: TRBV5-1; cdr3_aa: CASSPRAADYEQYF; cdr3_nt: TGCGCCAGCAGCCCTAGGGCCGCGGACTACGAGCAGTACTTC
clone_size: .; j_call: TRBJ2-1; d_call: TRBD1; v_call: TRBV7-9; cdr3_aa: CASSLRQGVYNEQFF; cdr3_nt: TGTGCCAGCAGCTTACGGCAGGGGGTCTACAATGAGCAGTTCTTC
clone_size: .; j_call: TRBJ2-7; d_call: .; v_call: TRBV4-3; cdr3_aa: CASSQESLAFGEQYF; cdr3_nt: TGCGCCAGCAGCCAAGAGAGTCTAGCGTTCGGCGAGCAGTACTTC
clone_size: .; j_call: TRBJ2-3; d_call: .; v_call: TRBV6-5; cdr3_aa: CASSYVGTQYF; cdr3_nt: TGTGCCAGCAGCTATGTAGGCACGCAGTATTTT
clone_size: .; j_call: TRBJ2-3; d_call: .; v_call: TRBV5-1; cdr3_aa: CASSLVRRSTDTQYF; cdr3_nt: TGCGCCAGCAGCTTGGTGCGGCGAAGCACAGATACGCAGTATTTT
clone_size: .; j_call: TRBJ2-1; d_call: TRBD2; v_call: TRBV19; cdr3_aa: CASSRLAGVPNEQFF; cdr3_nt: TGTGCCAGTAGTAGACTAGCGGGAGTCCCCAATGAGCAGTTCTTC
clone_size: .; j_call: TRBJ1-4; d_call: .; v_call: TRBV25-1; cdr3_aa: CASSEPVQGEKLFF; cdr3_nt: TGTGCCAGCAGTGAACCGGTACAGGGCGAAAAACTGTTTTTT
clone_size: .; j_call: TRBJ2-3; d_call: TRBD2; v_call: TRBV27; cdr3_aa: CASSFLTSPHSTDTQYF; cdr3_nt: TGTGCCAGCAGTTTTCTGACTAGCCCTCATAGCACAGATACGCAGTATTTT
clone_size: .; j_call: TRBJ1-2; d_call: .; v_call: TRBV24-1; cdr3_aa: CATSDFGDYGYTF; cdr3_nt: TGTGCCACCAGTGATTTTGGTGACTATGGCTACACCTTC
clone_size: .; j_call: TRBJ1-3; d_call: TRBD1; v_call: TRBV10-3; cdr3_aa: CAISGTGSSGNTIYF; cdr3_nt: TGTGCCATCAGTGGGACAGGGAGCTCTGGAAACACCATATATTTT
clone_size: .; j_call: TRBJ1-1; d_call: .; v_call: TRBV6-5; cdr3_aa: CASNVLADLNTEAFF; cdr3_nt: TGTGCCAGCAACGTCCTAGCAGATCTGAACACTGAAGCTTTCTTT
clone_size: .; j_call: TRBJ2-7; d_call: .; v_call: TRBV25-1; cdr3_aa: CASSVGSTNEQYF; cdr3_nt: TGTGCCAGCAGTGTCGGGAGTACTAACGAGCAGTACTTC
clone_size: .; j_call: TRBJ2-2; d_call: .; v_call: TRBV30; cdr3_aa: CAWSPRTGELFF; cdr3_nt: TGTGCCTGGAGTCCACGCACCGGGGAGCTGTTTTTT
clone_size: .; j_call: TRBJ1-2; d_call: .; v_call: TRBV4-1; cdr3_aa: CASSLSFRADYGYTF; cdr3_nt: TGCGCCAGCAGCCTTTCCTTCCGGGCCGACTATGGCTACACCTTC
clone_size: .; j_call: TRBJ1-2; d_call: .; v_call: TRBV24-1; cdr3_aa: CATSNHYGYTF; cdr3_nt: TGTGCCACCAGCAACCACTATGGCTACACCTTC
clone_size: .; j_call: TRBJ1-1; d_call: .; v_call: TRBV12-3/TRBV12-4; cdr3_aa: CASSLQRDGEAFF; cdr3_nt: TGTGCCAGCAGCCTCCAAAGGGATGGTGAAGCTTTCTTT
clone_size: once; j_call: TRBJ2-3; d_call: .; v_call: TRBV6-5; cdr3_aa: CASSPGQYTQYF; cdr3_nt: TGTGCCAGCAGCCCCGGACAATATACGCAGTATTTT
clone_size: .; j_call: TRBJ2-3; d_call: .; v_call: TRBV7-6; cdr3_aa: CASSLEAFGATHTDTQYF; cdr3_nt: TGTGCCAGCAGCTTAGAGGCTTTTGGTGCCACTCACACAGATACGCAGTATTTT
clone_size: .; j_call: TRBJ1-2; d_call: .; v_call: TRBV10-2; cdr3_aa: CASSESATANYGYTF; cdr3_nt: TGCGCCAGCAGTGAGTCGGCGACGGCGAACTATGGCTACACCTTC
clone_size: .; j_call: TRBJ2-1; d_call: .; v_call: TRBV24-1; cdr3_aa: CATGPRTNYNEQFF; cdr3_nt: TGTGCCACTGGCCCCCGAACTAATTACAATGAGCAGTTCTTC
clone_size: once; j_call: TRBJ1-3; d_call: .; v_call: TRBV12-3/TRBV12-4; cdr3_aa: CASSFGGRNTIYF; cdr3_nt: TGTGCCAGCAGTTTCGGAGGGAGAAACACCATATATTTT
clone_size: .; j_call: TRBJ2-1; d_call: .; v_call: TRBV7-9; cdr3_aa: CASSSVGYEQFF; cdr3_nt: TGTGCCAGCAGCTCGGTAGGGTATGAGCAGTTCTTC
clone_size: .; j_call: TRBJ2-2; d_call: TRBD2; v_call: TRBV4-3; cdr3_aa: CASSRSGREAGELFF; cdr3_nt: TGCGCCAGCAGCCGGAGCGGGAGGGAGGCCGGGGAGCTGTTTTTT
clone_size: .; j_call: TRBJ2-7; d_call: .; v_call: TRBV2; cdr3_aa: CASSEVKDYEQYF; cdr3_nt: TGTGCCAGCAGTGAAGTGAAGGACTACGAGCAGTACTTC
clone_size: .; j_call: TRBJ1-1; d_call: .; v_call: TRBV29-1; cdr3_aa: CSVVLTENTEAFF; cdr3_nt: TGCAGCGTCGTTCTTACAGAAAACACTGAAGCTTTCTTT
clone_size: .; j_call: TRBJ1-1; d_call: TRBD1; v_call: TRBV5-1; cdr3_aa: CASSLTGQALGGTAEAFF; cdr3_nt: TGCGCCAGCAGCCTCACCGGACAGGCCCTCGGGGGTACGGCTGAAGCTTTCTTT
clone_size: .; j_call: TRBJ1-6; d_call: TRBD1; v_call: TRBV6-5; cdr3_aa: CASRTGVNSPLHF; cdr3_nt: TGTGCCAGTAGGACAGGGGTTAATTCACCCCTCCACTTT
clone_size: .; j_call: TRBJ2-7; d_call: .; v_call: TRBV11-2; cdr3_aa: CASSFFYEQYF; cdr3_nt: TGTGCCAGCAGCTTTTTCTACGAGCAGTACTTC
clone_size: .; j_call: TRBJ2-7; d_call: TRBD2; v_call: TRBV29-1; cdr3_aa: CSVTWGLAAVEQYF; cdr3_nt: TGCAGCGTGACCTGGGGACTAGCGGCCGTTGAGCAGTACTTC
clone_size: .; j_call: TRBJ2-5; d_call: TRBD2; v_call: TRBV5-1; cdr3_aa: CASSLSGSWRETQYF; cdr3_nt: TGCGCCAGCAGCTTAAGCGGGAGTTGGAGGGAGACCCAGTACTTC
clone_size: .; j_call: TRBJ2-7; d_call: .; v_call: TRBV30; cdr3_aa: CAWSVSYEQYF; cdr3_nt: TGTGCCTGGAGCGTCAGTTACGAGCAGTACTTC
clone_size: .; j_call: TRBJ1-1; d_call: .; v_call: TRBV7-6; cdr3_aa: CASSLAHGATNTEAFF; cdr3_nt: TGTGCCAGCAGCTTAGCGCATGGGGCAACGAACACTGAAGCTTTCTTT
clone_size: .; j_call: TRBJ2-4; d_call: .; v_call: TRBV7-2; cdr3_aa: CASSLEPTDNIQYF; cdr3_nt: TGTGCCAGCAGCTTAGAACCAACGGATAACATTCAGTACTTC
clone_size: .; j_call: TRBJ1-3; d_call: .; v_call: TRBV10-3; cdr3_aa: CAISESRRGSGNTIYF; cdr3_nt: TGTGCCATCAGTGAGTCGCGACGGGGGTCTGGAAACACCATATATTTT
clone_size: .; j_call: TRBJ1-1; d_call: .; v_call: TRBV6-5; cdr3_aa: CASSYSGVTEAFF; cdr3_nt: TGTGCCAGCAGTTACTCGGGGGTTACTGAAGCTTTCTTT
clone_size: .; j_call: TRBJ2-7; d_call: .; v_call: TRBV29-1; cdr3_aa: CSVVSMGGYEQYF; cdr3_nt: TGCAGCGTTGTCTCCATGGGGGGCTACGAGCAGTACTTC
clone_size: .; j_call: TRBJ1-2; d_call: TRBD1; v_call: TRBV6-5; cdr3_aa: CASMGEGAVYGYTF; cdr3_nt: TGTGCCAGCATGGGGGAGGGGGCAGTCTATGGCTACACCTTC
clone_size: .; j_call: TRBJ1-1; d_call: .; v_call: TRBV2; cdr3_aa: CASSEQGSVTEAFF; cdr3_nt: TGTGCCAGCAGTGAACAGGGCTCGGTCACTGAAGCTTTCTTT
clone_size: .; j_call: TRBJ1-1; d_call: .; v_call: TRBV30; cdr3_aa: CAYTTGSNTEAFF; cdr3_nt: TGTGCCTACACTACTGGGTCCAACACTGAAGCTTTCTTT